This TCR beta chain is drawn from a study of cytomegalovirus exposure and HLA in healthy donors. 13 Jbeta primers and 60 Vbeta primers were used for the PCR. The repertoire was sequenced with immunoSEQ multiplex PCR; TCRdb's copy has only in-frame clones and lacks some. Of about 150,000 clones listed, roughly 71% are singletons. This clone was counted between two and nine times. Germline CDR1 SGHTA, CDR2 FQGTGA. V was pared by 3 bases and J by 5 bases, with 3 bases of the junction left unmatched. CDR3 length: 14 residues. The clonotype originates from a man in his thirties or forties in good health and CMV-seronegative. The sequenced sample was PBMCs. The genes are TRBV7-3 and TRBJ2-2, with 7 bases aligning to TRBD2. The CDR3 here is CASSFQAGTGELFF. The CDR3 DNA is TGTGCCAGCAGCTTCCAAGCGGGAACCGGGGAGCTGTTTTTT.